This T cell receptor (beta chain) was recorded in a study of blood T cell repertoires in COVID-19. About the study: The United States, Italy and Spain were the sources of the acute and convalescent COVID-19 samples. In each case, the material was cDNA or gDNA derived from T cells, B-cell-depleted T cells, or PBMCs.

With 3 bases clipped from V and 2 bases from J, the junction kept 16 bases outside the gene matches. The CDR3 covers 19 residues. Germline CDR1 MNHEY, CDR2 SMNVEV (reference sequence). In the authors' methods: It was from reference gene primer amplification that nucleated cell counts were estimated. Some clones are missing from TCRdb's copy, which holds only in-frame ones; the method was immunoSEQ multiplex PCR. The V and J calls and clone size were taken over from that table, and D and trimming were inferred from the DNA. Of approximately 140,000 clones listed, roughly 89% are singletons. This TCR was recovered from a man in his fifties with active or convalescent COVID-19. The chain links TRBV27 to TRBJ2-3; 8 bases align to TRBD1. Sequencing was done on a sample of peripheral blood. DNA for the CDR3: TGTGCCAGCAGTTTCTTCGGACAGGGCGTAGGCACACACACAGATACGCAGTATTTT. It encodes CASSFFGQGVGTHTDTQYF.